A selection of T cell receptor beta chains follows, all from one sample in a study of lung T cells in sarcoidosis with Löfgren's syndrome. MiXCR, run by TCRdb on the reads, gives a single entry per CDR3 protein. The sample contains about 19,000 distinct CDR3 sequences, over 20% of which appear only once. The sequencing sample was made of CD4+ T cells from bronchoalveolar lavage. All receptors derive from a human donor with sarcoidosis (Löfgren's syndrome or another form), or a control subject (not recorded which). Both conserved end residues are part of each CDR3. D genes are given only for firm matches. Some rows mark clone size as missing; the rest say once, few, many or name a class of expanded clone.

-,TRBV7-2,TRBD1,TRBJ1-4,TGTGCCAGCAGCTCCGACAGGGGGCATGGGGAAAAGCTGTCTTTT,CASSSDRGHGEKLSF
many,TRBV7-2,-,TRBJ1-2,TGTGCCAGCAGCTCCACAGGGTACGGCTACACCTTC,CASSSTGYGYTF
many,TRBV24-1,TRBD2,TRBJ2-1,TGTGCCACCAGTGATCACCTAGCGGGAGTAGACAATGAGCAGTTCTTC,CATSDHLAGVDNEQFF
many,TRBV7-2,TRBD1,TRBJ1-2,TGTGCCAGCAGCTTAGTAGGGGGCAGGAACTATGGCTACACCTTC,CASSLVGGRNYGYTF
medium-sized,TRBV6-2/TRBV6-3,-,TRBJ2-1,TGTGCCAGCAGTTACTCGATCACCTCCCCCTCCTACAATGAGCAGTTCTTC,CASSYSITSPSYNEQFF
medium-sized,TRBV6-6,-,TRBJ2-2,TGTGCCAGCAGTTACAAGGGAGCCACCGGGGAGCTGTTTTTT,CASSYKGATGELFF
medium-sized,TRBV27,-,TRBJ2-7,TGTGCCAGCAGTTTATCCAGAAGCTACGAGCAGTACTTC,CASSLSRSYEQYF
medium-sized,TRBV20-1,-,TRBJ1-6,TGCAGTGCCCTGGACCCGCGGGGAACTTCACCCCTCCACTTT,CSALDPRGTSPLHF
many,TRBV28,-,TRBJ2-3,TGTGCCAGCAGTTTCACTACGCTAAACACAGATACGCAGTATTTT,CASSFTTLNTDTQYF
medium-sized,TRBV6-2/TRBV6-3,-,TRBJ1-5,TGTGCCAGCAGTTACTTCGATCAGCCCCAGCATTTT,CASSYFDQPQHF
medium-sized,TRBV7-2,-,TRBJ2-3,TGTGCCAGCAGGAGGGAGCGTAGCACAGATACGCAGTATTTT,CASRRERSTDTQYF
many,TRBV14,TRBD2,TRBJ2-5,TGTGCCAGCAGCCAAGCATTGGTGCGGACTAGCGGAGAGACCCAGTACTTC,CASSQALVRTSGETQYF
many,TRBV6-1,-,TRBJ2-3,TGTGCCAGCAGTTTGGGACCGAGGGGCACAGATACGCAGTATTTT,CASSLGPRGTDTQYF
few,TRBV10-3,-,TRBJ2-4,TGTGCCATCAGTGACGTACGGGCCAAAAACATTCAGTACTTC,CAISDVRAKNIQYF
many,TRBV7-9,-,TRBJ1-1,TGTGCCAGCAGCTTAGAACAGCCTAGTACCCCCATCGTCACTGAAGCTTTCTTT,CASSLEQPSTPIVTEAFF
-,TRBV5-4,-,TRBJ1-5,TGTGCCAGCAGCATGGGAGGGGGGTATAATCAGCCCCAGCATTTT,CASSMGGGYNQPQHF
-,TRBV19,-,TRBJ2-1,TGTGCCAGTAGTATAGATGGGGGCCCGGGGGCCTACAATGAGCAGTTCTTC,CASSIDGGPGAYNEQFF
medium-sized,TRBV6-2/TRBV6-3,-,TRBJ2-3,TGTGCCAGCAGTTACATGGCGGAGGCGCAGTATTTT,CASSYMAEAQYF
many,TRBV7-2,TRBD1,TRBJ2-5,TGTGCCAGCAGCTTAGTGGCAGGGGGCCGCGAGACCCAGTACTTC,CASSLVAGGRETQYF
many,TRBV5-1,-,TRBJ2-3,TGCGCCAGCAGGTCCGGGACACCCCTCACAGATACGCAGTATTTT,CASRSGTPLTDTQYF
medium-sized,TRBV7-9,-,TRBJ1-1,TGTGCCAGCAGTCCTAAACGGCGGTTGAACACTGAAGCTTTCTTT,CASSPKRRLNTEAFF
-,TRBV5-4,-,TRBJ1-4,TGTGCCAGCAGCCGGCAGGGGTCCACTAATGAAAAACTGTTTTTT,CASSRQGSTNEKLFF
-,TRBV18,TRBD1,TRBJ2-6,TGTGCCAGCTCACCGGGGACAGTCTCTTCTGGGGCCAACGTCCTGACTTTC,CASSPGTVSSGANVLTF
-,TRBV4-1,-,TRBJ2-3,TGCGCCAGCAGCCAAGTTCCCCTCAGCGGAGATACGCAGTATTTT,CASSQVPLSGDTQYF
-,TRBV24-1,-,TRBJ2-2,TGTGCCACAAGTAGGACGCTCGCGGGGATTGGGGAGCTGTTTTTT,CATSRTLAGIGELFF
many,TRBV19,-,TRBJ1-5,TGTGCCAGTAGTATCATCTCCGGGACTCAGCCCCAGCATTTT,CASSIISGTQPQHF
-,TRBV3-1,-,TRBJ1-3,TGTGCCAGCAGCCAACACGGGGGGGGCTCTGGAAACACCATATATTTT,CASSQHGGGSGNTIYF
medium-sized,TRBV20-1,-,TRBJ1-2,TGCAGTGCCGTAGTTGGCGGACGAAACTATGGCTACACCTTC,CSAVVGGRNYGYTF
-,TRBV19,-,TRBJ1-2,TGTGCCAGTATCCAAACGGACGACCTCTATGGCCACACCTTC,CASIQTDDLYGHTF
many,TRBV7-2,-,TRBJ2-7,TGTGCCAGCAGCCGCGTGAGGGACTCCACCTACGAGCAGTACTTC,CASSRVRDSTYEQYF
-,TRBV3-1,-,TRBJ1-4,TGTGCCAGCAGCCAAGGGGGGACACCCGGGGAAAAACTGTTTTTT,CASSQGGTPGEKLFF
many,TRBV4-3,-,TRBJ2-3,TGCGCCAGCAGCCAAGATAATCCGAGCACAGATACGCAGTATTTT,CASSQDNPSTDTQYF
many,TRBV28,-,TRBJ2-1,TGTGCCAGCAGTTTGTTCGAAGTCAATGAGCAGTTCTTC,CASSLFEVNEQFF
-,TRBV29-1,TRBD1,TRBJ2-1,TGCAGCGGCGGGACAGGCAATGAGCAGTTCTTC,CSGGTGNEQFF
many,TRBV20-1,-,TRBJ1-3,TGCAGTGCTAGTATCGGCTTCCGAGGAAACACCATATATTTT,CSASIGFRGNTIYF
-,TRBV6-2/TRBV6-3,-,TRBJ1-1,TGTGCCAGCACGGACGCTTTCGACCCCGGCAAGGCCGAAGCTTTCTTT,CASTDAFDPGKAEAFF
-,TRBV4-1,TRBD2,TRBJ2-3,TGCGCCAGCAGCCAAGAAGCGGGAGGGCCTTGGTCAGATACGCAGTATTTT,CASSQEAGGPWSDTQYF
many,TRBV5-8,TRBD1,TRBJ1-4,TGTGCCAGCAGCTTGGGTCTTTCGGCGGACAGGCTCAATGAAAAACTGTTTTTT,CASSLGLSADRLNEKLFF
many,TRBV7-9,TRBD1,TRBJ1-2,TGTGCCAGCAGCTCCTGGGACAGGGGAGGCTACACCTTC,CASSSWDRGGYTF
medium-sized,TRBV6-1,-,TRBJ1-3,TGTGCCAGCAGTCCCGGGACCTCTGGAAACACCATATATTTT,CASSPGTSGNTIYF
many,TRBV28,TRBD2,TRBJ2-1,TGTGCCAGCAGTCTCCCGGGACGCAGGGGGTCTCGGACTAGCGGTTACAATGAGCAGTTCTTC,CASSLPGRRGSRTSGYNEQFF
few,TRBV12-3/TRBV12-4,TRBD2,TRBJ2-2,TGTGCCAGCAGTTTGAGACTAGCGGGAGGGTTAGACACCGGGGAGCTGTTTTTT,CASSLRLAGGLDTGELFF
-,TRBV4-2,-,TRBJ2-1,TGTGCCAGCAGCCGAGCCCCAACCGGGACCACGCTGTACAATGAGCAGTTCTTC,CASSRAPTGTTLYNEQFF
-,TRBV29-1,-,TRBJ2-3,TGCAGCGTTGACAGTTCTAAAGAGTATTTT,CSVDSSKEYF
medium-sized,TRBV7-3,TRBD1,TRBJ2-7,TGTGCCAGCAGTCGGGACAGGGGGTACGAGCAGTACTTC,CASSRDRGYEQYF
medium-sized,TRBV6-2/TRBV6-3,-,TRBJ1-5,TGTGCCAGCAGTTACGAAGGACACGACCGACAGCATTTT,CASSYEGHDRQHF
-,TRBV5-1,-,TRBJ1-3,TGCGCCAGCAGTTTCGGCTACTCTGGAAACACCATATATTTT,CASSFGYSGNTIYF
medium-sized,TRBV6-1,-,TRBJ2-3,TGTGCCAGCAGTCGGGGGATAGCCACAGATACGCAGTATTTT,CASSRGIATDTQYF
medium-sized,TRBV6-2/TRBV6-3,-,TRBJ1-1,TGTGCCAGCAGTAGGAACACTGAAGCTTTCTTT,CASSRNTEAFF
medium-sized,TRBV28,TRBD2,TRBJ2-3,TGTGCCAGCAGTCCACCGACATCTGCGGGAGTTTGGACAGATACGCAGTATTTT,CASSPPTSAGVWTDTQYF
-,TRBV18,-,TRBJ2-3,TGTGTCAGCTCACCCGGCGCCGAGAAAGATACGCAGTATTTT,CVSSPGAEKDTQYF
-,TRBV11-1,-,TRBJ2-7,TGTGCCAGCAGCTTAGGACAGTCAACCTACGAGCAGTACTTC,CASSLGQSTYEQYF
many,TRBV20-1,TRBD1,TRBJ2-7,TGCAGTGCTATCCGGGACAGCTCCTACGAGCAGTACTTC,CSAIRDSSYEQYF
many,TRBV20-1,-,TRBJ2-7,TGCAGTGCTAGGCCCGACAGCTACGAGCAGTACTTC,CSARPDSYEQYF
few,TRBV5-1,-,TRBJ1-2,TGCGCCAGCAGCTTAGTCGCTGGGAATAACTATGGCTACACCTTC,CASSLVAGNNYGYTF
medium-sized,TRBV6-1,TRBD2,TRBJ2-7,TGTGCCAGCACCCTCTCGCGGGAGGGCTACGAGCAGTACTTC,CASTLSREGYEQYF
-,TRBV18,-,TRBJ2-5,TGTGCCAGCTCACCACCGTGGGAGGACGAGACCCGGTACTTC,CASSPPWEDETRYF